Listed below are T cell receptor beta chains from one sample, sequenced in a study of cytomegalovirus exposure and HLA in healthy donors. Sequencing used immunoSEQ multiplex PCR; TCRdb keeps in-frame clones, though not all of them. The sample holds 150,000 to 160,000 clones, about 70% seen once. Sequencing input: PBMCs. These receptors all come from a man aged 18 to 30 in good health and CMV-seronegative. Both conserved end residues are part of each CDR3.

TRBV5-1	TRBJ2-3	CASSLGSGGFTDTQYF
TRBV29-1	TRBJ2-3	CSVHSDTQYF
TRBV27	TRBJ2-7	CASSLNSEVEQYF
TRBV6-5	TRBJ2-1	CASSQGQIYNEQFF
TRBV25-1	TRBJ2-5	CASSPGGGGLKTQYF
TRBV28	TRBJ2-1	CATTGSSYNEQFF
TRBV7-9	TRBJ1-2	CASSLASRTGSHYGYTF
TRBV4-2	TRBJ1-2	CASSQDLTGGYTF
TRBV6-5	TRBJ2-2	CASSYAGTGELFF
TRBV5-1	TRBJ2-3	CASSLVPPPSTDTQYF
TRBV7-9	TRBJ1-5	CASSKGQVGQPQHF
TRBV6-5	TRBJ1-1	CASSYSMNGNTEAFF
TRBV10-3	TRBJ1-3	CAISGQGSSGNTIYF
TRBV11-3	TRBJ2-1	CASSLGLWGQTRSYNEQFF
TRBV7-9	TRBJ2-1	CASSLAGGYYNEQFF
TRBV4-2	TRBJ1-2	CASSQVGGGGGYTF
TRBV2	TRBJ2-7	CASKKETDYEQYF
TRBV5-1	TRBJ1-1	CASSLAGLTEAFF
TRBV4-2	TRBJ2-2	CASSQDRSEVTGELFF
TRBV5-4	TRBJ1-5	CASSLVQKLNSNQPQHF
TRBV4-3	TRBJ2-1	CASSQGSRDNEQFF
TRBV18	TRBJ1-1	CASSSTEDTEAFF
TRBV7-2	TRBJ2-4	CASSLGVGQGNIQYF
TRBV11-3	-	CASSLGRGGSDEQYF
TRBV27	TRBJ1-1	CASSSGNTEAFF